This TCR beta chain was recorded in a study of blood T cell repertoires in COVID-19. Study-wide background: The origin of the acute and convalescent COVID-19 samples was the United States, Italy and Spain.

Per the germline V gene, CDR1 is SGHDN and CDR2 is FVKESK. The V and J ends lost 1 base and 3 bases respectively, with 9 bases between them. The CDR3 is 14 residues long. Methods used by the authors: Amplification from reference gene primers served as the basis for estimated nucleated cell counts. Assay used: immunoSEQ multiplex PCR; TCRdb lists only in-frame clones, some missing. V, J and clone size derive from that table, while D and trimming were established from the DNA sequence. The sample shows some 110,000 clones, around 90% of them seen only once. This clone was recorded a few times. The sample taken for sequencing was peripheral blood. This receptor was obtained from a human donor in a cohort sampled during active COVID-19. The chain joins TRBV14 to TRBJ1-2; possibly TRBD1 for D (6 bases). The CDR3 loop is CASSQASGDYGYTF. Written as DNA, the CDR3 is TGTGCCAGCAGCCAAGCCTCAGGGGACTATGGCTACACCTTC.